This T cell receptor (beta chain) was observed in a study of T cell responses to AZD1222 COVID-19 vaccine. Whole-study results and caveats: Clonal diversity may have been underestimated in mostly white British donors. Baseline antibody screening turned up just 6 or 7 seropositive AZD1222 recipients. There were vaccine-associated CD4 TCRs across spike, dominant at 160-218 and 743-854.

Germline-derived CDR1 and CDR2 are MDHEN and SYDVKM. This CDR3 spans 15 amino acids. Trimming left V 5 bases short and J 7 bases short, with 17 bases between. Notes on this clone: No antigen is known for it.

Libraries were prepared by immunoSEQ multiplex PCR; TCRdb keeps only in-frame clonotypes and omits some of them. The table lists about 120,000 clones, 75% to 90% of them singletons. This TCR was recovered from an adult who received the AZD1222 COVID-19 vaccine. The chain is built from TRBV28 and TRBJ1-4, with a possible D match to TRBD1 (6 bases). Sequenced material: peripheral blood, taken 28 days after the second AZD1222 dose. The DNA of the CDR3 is TGTGCCAGCAGTGGAGGGGGTAGGAGCAGTGAAAAACTGTTTTTT. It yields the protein CASSGGGRSSEKLFF.